This T cell receptor (beta chain) came from a study of blood T cell repertoires in COVID-19. The CDR3 extends over 15 amino acids. V lost 3 bases and J lost 5, with 16 bases in between. Looked up from germline, CDR1 is GTSNPN and CDR2 is SVGIG (reference sequence). The data were produced by immunoSEQ multiplex PCR, yet TCRdb's version contains in-frame clones alone and is incomplete. The sample lists 45,000 to 65,000 clones, about 88% occurring once. This clonotype was sampled from an elderly man in a cohort sampled during active COVID-19. This chain connects TRBV30 to TRBJ2-2; tentatively, D is TRBD1 (6 bases). Input material: peripheral blood. The CDR3 nucleotides are TGTGCCTGGAGCGAAGGGGGACACCCGACCGGGGAGCTGTTTTTT. Translating gives CAWSEGGHPTGELFF.